Listed below are T cell receptor beta chains from one sample, sequenced in a study of patients and donors after allogeneic stem cell transplantation. TCRdb recomputed calls from the RT-PCR reads with MiXCR, one row per CDR3 protein. The sample yields about 960,000 distinct CDR3 sequences, roughly 18% seen once. The source material was blood, either unsorted or a sorted T cell fraction (not recorded which). Receptor source: a human donor who was either an allogeneic HSCT recipient or a stem cell or donor lymphocyte infusion donor (not recorded which). It is not recorded whose cells these are; they may come from a transplant donor. Both conserved end residues are part of each CDR3. A D gene is named only where the DNA matches it firmly. Only part of the rows carry a size: once, few, many, or a class if the clone is expanded.

J gene	V gene	clone size	D gene	CDR3 DNA	CDR3 protein
TRBJ1-1	TRBV9	-	-	TGTGCCAGCAGCGTACAGGGTGTTCCAACTGAAGCTTTCTTT	CASSVQGVPTEAFF
TRBJ1-1	TRBV5-5	-	-	TGTGCCAGCAGCTTGGCCATAAGTAGGGAGGCTTTCTTT	CASSLAISREAFF
TRBJ1-1	TRBV6-1	few	-	TGTGCCAGCAAATATGCAGGGCTAGGCAACACTGAAGCTTTCTTT	CASKYAGLGNTEAFF
TRBJ1-1	TRBV3-1	-	-	TGTGCCAGCAGCATCCGACGGCAATTGAACACTGAAGCTTTCTTT	CASSIRRQLNTEAFF
TRBJ2-1	TRBV5-1	few	TRBD2	TGCGCCAGCAGCTTGGCTAGCGGGAATTACAATGAGCAGTTCTTC	CASSLASGNYNEQFF
TRBJ2-1	TRBV7-9	-	-	TGTGCCAGCAGCATCGGTTCGTGGACAGTTAGGAACAATGAGCAGTTCTTC	CASSIGSWTVRNNEQFF
TRBJ2-1	TRBV29-1	few	TRBD1	TGCAGCGCTTCCGGGACAGGGGCCCATGAGCAGTTCTTC	CSASGTGAHEQFF
TRBJ2-7	TRBV25-1	few	TRBD2	TGTGCCAGCAGTGAATTTTGGGAGGGTTTGGACGAGCAGTACTTC	CASSEFWEGLDEQYF
TRBJ2-3	TRBV2	-	-	TGTGCCAGCAGGCTCTCCGGGACTGGAATCACAGATACGCAGTATTTT	CASRLSGTGITDTQYF
TRBJ2-4	TRBV12-3/TRBV12-4	few	TRBD2	TGTGCCAGCAGTTTAGGGGATAGCGGGAGATGGAACATTCAGTACTTC	CASSLGDSGRWNIQYF
TRBJ2-3	TRBV6-5	-	-	TGTGCCAGCAGTTACTCGAATCGGGGCGGCACAGATACGCAGTATTTT	CASSYSNRGGTDTQYF
TRBJ2-2	TRBV27	few	-	TGTGCCAGCAGTTTTCAGTGGGGGGTCACCGGGGAGCTGTTTTTT	CASSFQWGVTGELFF
TRBJ1-1	TRBV2	-	-	TGTGCCGGAAAGGCGACGAACACTGAAGCTTTCTTT	CAGKATNTEAFF
TRBJ1-2	TRBV20-1	few	TRBD1	TGCAGTGCTAGAGATCTGGCACAGGGGAACTATGGCTACACCTTC	CSARDLAQGNYGYTF
TRBJ1-3	TRBV12-3/TRBV12-4	many	-	TGTGCCAGCAGTGAAGATTCTGGAAACACCATATATTTT	CASSEDSGNTIYF
TRBJ1-2	TRBV27	few	-	TGTGCCAGCAGTTTCGGGCGGAGCGTCTATGGCTACACCTTC	CASSFGRSVYGYTF
TRBJ2-5	TRBV24-1	once	TRBD2	TGTGCCACCAGTGCATCTTGGGGGGGGAGGGCATCTCCAGAGACCCAGTACTTC	CATSASWGGRASPETQYF
TRBJ2-5	TRBV7-2	few	-	TGTGCCAGCAGCCCCTACACGGGTTGGGCCCAGTACTTC	CASSPYTGWAQYF
TRBJ2-1	TRBV27	few	-	TGTGCCAGCAGTTTATCCCCCCGGGGGTTTGTGCAGTTCTTC	CASSLSPRGFVQFF
TRBJ2-7	TRBV5-1	-	-	TGCGCCAGCAGCCTCTCGACAGGCGAGCAGTACTTC	CASSLSTGEQYF
TRBJ1-2	TRBV6-5	-	-	TGTGCCAGCAGTTACTCGATCCGGGGGGATGGCTACACCTTC	CASSYSIRGDGYTF
TRBJ1-2	TRBV10-3	-	-	TGTGCCATCAGTGGGGAAGGGTATGGCTACACCTTC	CAISGEGYGYTF
TRBJ2-6	TRBV19	once	-	TGTGCCAGTAGTATTGGGCCCCTCTCCCAATCTGGGGCCAACGTCCTGACTTTC	CASSIGPLSQSGANVLTF
TRBJ1-1	TRBV25-1	-	-	TGTGCCAGCAGAAACCGGAAAGCTTTCTTT	CASRNRKAFF
TRBJ2-7	TRBV7-2	few	TRBD1	TGTGCCAGCAGTCGACAGGGGGGGAAAGACGAGCAGTACTTC	CASSRQGGKDEQYF
TRBJ2-1	TRBV12-3/TRBV12-4	few	-	TGTGCCAGCACCCATAGGACTACCCTGCGGGATGAGCAGTTCTTC	CASTHRTTLRDEQFF
TRBJ2-3	TRBV10-3	few	-	TGTGCCATCAGGGAGGGGACTAGCACAGATACGCAGTATTTT	CAIREGTSTDTQYF
TRBJ2-2	TRBV12-3/TRBV12-4	few	-	TGTGCCAGCACATCGGACCTCCATTCGACCGGGGAGCTGTTTTTT	CASTSDLHSTGELFF
TRBJ2-1	TRBV21-1	few	-	TGTGCCAGCAGCAAAGGGGGACCAGGCGGGCAGTTCTTC	CASSKGGPGGQFF